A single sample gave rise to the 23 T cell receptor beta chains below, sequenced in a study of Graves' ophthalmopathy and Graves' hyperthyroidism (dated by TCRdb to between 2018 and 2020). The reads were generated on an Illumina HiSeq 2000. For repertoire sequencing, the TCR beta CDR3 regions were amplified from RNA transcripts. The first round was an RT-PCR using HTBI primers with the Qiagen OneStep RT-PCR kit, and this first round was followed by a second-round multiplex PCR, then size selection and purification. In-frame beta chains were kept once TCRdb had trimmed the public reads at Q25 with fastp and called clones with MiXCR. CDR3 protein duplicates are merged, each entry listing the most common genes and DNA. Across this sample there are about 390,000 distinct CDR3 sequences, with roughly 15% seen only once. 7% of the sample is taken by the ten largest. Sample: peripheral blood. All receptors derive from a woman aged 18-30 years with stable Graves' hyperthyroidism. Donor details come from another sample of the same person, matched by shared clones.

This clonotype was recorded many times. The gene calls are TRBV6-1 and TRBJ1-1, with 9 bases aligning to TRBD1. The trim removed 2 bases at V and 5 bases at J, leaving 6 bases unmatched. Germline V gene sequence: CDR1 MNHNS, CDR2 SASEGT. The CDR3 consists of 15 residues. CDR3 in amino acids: CASSEPGQGRTEAFF. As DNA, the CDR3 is TGTGCCAGCAGTGAACCGGGACAGGGAAGGACTGAAGCTTTCTTT.

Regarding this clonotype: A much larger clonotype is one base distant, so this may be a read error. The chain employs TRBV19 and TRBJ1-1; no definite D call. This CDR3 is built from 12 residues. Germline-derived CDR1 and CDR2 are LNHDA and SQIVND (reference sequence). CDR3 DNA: TGTGCCAGTAGTATGCAGTACTCTGAAGCTTGCTTT. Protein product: CASSMQYSEACF. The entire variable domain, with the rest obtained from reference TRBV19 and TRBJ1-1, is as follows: DGGITQSPKYLFRKEGQNVTLSCEQNLNHDAMYWYRQDPGQGLRLIYYSQIVNDFQKGDIAEGYSVSREKKESFPLTVTSAQKNPTAFYLCASSMQYSEACFGQGTRLTVV.

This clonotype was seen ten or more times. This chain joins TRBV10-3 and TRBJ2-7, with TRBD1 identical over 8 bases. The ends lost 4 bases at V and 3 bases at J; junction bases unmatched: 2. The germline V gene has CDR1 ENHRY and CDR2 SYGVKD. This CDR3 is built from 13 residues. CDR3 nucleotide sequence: TGTGCCATCAGTGGACAGGGGCACTACGAGCAGTACTTC. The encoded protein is CAISGQGHYEQYF.

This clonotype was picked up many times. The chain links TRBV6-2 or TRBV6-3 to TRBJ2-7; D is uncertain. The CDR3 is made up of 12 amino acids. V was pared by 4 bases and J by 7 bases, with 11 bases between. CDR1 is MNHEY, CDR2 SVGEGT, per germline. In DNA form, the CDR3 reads TGTGCCAGCAGTTCCAGGAGTTGGGAGCAGTACTTC. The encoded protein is CASSSRSWEQYF.

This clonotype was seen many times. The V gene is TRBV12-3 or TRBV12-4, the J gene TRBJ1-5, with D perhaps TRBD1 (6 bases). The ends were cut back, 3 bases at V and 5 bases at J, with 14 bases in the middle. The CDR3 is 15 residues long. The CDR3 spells CASSLAGAGDQPQHF. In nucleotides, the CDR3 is TGTGCCAGCAGTTTGGCAGGGGCTGGAGATCAGCCCCAGCATTTT.

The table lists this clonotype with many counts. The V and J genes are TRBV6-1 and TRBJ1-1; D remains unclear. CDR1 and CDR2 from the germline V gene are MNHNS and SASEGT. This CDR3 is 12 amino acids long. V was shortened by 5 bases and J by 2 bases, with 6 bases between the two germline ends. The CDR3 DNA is TGTGCCAGCAGTCCGTCTAACACTGAAGCTTTCTTT. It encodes CASSPSNTEAFF.

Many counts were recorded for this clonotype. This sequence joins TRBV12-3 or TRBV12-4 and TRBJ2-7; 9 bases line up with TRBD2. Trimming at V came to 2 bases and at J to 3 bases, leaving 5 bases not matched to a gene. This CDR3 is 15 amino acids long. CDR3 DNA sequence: TGTGCCAGCAGTTTAAATAGCGGGGGAAGCTACGAGCAGTACTTC. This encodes CASSLNSGGSYEQYF.

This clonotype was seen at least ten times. CDR3: CASSLVGIGNQPQHF. CDR3 coding DNA: TGTGCCAGCAGTTTAGTGGGGATAGGCAATCAGCCCCAGCATTTT. This chain connects TRBV12-3 or TRBV12-4 to TRBJ1-5; the D is unclear. This CDR3 is built from 15 residues. Trimming stripped 1 base from V and 2 bases from J, with 9 bases between.

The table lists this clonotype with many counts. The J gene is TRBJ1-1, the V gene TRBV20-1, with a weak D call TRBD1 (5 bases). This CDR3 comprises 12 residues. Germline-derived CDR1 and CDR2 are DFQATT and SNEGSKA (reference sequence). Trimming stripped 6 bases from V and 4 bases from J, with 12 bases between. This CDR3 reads CSAEGRGTEAFF. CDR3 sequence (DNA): TGCAGTGCAGAGGGGCGAGGCACTGAAGCTTTCTTT.

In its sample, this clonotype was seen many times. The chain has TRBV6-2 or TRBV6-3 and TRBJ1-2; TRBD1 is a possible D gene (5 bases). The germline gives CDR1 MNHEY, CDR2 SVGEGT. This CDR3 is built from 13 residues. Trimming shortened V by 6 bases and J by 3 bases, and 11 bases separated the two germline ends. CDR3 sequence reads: CASSGARDYGYTF. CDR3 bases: TGTGCCAGCAGCGGGGCGCGTGACTATGGCTACACCTTC.

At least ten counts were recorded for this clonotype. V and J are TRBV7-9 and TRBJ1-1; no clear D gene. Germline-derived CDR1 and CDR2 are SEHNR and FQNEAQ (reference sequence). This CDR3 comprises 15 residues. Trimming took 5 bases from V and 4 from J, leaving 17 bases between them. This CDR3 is CASSLGHGIPTEAFF. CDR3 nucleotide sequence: TGTGCCAGCAGCCTCGGCCACGGCATACCCACTGAAGCTTTCTTT.

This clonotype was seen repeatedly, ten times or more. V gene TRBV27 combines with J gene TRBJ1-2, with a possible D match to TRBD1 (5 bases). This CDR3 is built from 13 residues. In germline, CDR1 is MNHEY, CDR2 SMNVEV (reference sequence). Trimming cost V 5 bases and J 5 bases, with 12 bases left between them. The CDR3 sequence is CASSLGRKYGYTF. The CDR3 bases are TGTGCCAGCAGTCTGGGACGGAAATATGGCTACACCTTC.

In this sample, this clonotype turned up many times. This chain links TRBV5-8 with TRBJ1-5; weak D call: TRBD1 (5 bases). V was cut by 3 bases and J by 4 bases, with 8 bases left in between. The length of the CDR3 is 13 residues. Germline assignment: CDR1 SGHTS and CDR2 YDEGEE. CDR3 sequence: CASSSTVNQPQHF. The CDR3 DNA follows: TGTGCCAGCAGCTCGACAGTTAATCAGCCCCAGCATTTT.

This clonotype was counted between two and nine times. CDR3 DNA sequence: TGTGCCAGCAGTTACTCGAATCTAGCGGGAGTATACAATGAGCAGTTCTTC. Its protein is CASSYSNLAGVYNEQFF. The chain uses TRBV6-2 or TRBV6-3 and TRBJ2-1; 10 positions match TRBD2. CDR3 length: 17 amino acids. The junction had 6 bases not matched to a gene; V was cut back by 0 bases and J by 4 bases. Germline-derived CDR1 and CDR2 are MNHEY and SVGEGT.

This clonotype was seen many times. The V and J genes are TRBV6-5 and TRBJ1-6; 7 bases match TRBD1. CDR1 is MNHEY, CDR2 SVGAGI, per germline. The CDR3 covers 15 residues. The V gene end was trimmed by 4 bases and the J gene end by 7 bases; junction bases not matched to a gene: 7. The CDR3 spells CASSSSGTANSPLHF. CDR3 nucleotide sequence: TGTGCCAGCAGTTCATCCGGGACAGCGAATTCACCCCTCCACTTT.

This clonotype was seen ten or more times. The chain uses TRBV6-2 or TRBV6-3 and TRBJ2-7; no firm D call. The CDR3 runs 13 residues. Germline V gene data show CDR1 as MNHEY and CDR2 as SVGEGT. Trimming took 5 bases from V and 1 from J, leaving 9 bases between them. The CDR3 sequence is CASSRYGSYEQYF. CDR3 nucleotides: TGTGCCAGCAGTAGATACGGATCCTACGAGCAGTACTTC.

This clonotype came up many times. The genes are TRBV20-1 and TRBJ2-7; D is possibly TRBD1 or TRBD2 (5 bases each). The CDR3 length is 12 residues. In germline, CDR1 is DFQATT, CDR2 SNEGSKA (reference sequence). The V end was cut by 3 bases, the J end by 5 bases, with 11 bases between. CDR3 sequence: CSASRGANEQYF. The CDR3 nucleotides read TGCAGTGCTAGCCGAGGGGCAAACGAGCAGTACTTC.

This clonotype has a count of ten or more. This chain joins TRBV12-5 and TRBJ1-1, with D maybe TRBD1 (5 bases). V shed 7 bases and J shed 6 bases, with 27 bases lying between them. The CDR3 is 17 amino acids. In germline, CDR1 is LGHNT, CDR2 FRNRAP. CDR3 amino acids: CASAPAFGLPGDAEAFF. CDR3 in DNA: TGTGCTAGTGCCCCTGCTTTTGGTCTCCCCGGGGACGCTGAAGCTTTCTTT.

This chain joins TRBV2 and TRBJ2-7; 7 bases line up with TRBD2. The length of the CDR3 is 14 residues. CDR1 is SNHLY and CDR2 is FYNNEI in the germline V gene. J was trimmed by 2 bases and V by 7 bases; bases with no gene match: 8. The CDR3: CASKVGSGAYEQYF. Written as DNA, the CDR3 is TGTGCCAGCAAGGTCGGAAGCGGGGCCTACGAGCAGTACTTC.

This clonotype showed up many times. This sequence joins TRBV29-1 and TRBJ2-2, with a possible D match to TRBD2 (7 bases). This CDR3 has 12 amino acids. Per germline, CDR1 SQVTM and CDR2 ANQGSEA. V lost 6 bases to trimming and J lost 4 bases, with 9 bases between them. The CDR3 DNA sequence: TGCAGCGTACGGGGGGCCACCGGGGAGCTGTTTTTT. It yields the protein CSVRGATGELFF.

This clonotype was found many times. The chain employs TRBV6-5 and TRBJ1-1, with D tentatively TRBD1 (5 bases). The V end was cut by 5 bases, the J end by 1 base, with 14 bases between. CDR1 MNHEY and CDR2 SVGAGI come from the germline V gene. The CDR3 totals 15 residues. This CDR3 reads CASSPPAGPNTEAFF. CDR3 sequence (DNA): TGTGCCAGCAGTCCCCCCGCAGGGCCGAACACTGAAGCTTTCTTT.

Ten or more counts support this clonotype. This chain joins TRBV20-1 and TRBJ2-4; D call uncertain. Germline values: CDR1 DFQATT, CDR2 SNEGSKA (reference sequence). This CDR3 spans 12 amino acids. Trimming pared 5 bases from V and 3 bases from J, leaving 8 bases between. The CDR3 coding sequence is TGCAGTGCTCCTAGTGTCAAAAACATTCAGTACTTC. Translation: CSAPSVKNIQYF.

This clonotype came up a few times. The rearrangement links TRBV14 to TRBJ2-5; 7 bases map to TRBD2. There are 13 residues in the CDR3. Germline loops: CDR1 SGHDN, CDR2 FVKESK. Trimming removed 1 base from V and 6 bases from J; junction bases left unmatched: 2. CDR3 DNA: TGTGCCAGCAGCCAAGCGGGGGGTCAGACCCAGTACTTC. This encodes CASSQAGGQTQYF.